A selection of T cell receptor beta chains follows, all from one sample in a study of shared T cell receptors in the human thymus. TCRdb's copy holds only in-frame clones and misses some; the assay was immunoSEQ multiplex PCR. The sample contains 540,000 or so clones, 70% to 80% of which appear only once. The sample was also reused in another study, on human thymus T cells.

Sequenced sample: thymocytes. The receptors come from a boy in the first two years of life with a congenital heart defect. The CDR3 runs from the conserved cysteine through the conserved F or W. The order of the fields is D gene, clone size, J gene, V gene, CDR3 protein, CDR3 DNA. A D gene is named only where the DNA matches it firmly. Only part of the rows carry a size: once, few, many, or a class if the clone is expanded.

TRBD1	NA	TRBJ1-4	TRBV27	CASSLGQGREKLFF	TGTGCCAGCAGTTTAGGACAGGGAAGAGAAAAACTGTTTTTT
NA	NA	TRBJ1-3	TRBV7-9	CASSFPTASGNTIYF	TGTGCCAGCAGCTTTCCGACAGCCTCTGGAAACACCATATATTTT
TRBD2	NA	TRBJ2-1	TRBV19	CASTAGGPTDYNEQFF	TGTGCCAGTACAGCGGGAGGGCCTACCGATTACAATGAGCAGTTCTTC
TRBD2	NA	TRBJ2-7	TRBV28	CASRLRTSGRTFYEQYF	TGTGCCAGCAGACTACGGACTAGCGGGAGGACCTTCTACGAGCAGTACTTC
TRBD2	NA	TRBJ2-3	TRBV27	CASRPQGTSGTTADTQYF	TGTGCCAGCCGGCCACAAGGGACTAGCGGGACGACGGCGGATACGCAGTATTTT
NA	NA	TRBJ2-7	TRBV7-2	CASSPRRVGYEQYF	TGTGCCAGCAGCCCCCGGCGGGTCGGCTACGAGCAGTACTTC
NA	NA	TRBJ1-2	TRBV27	CASSSYRLSRGYTF	TGTGCCAGCAGTTCTTACAGGCTTTCTCGGGGCTACACCTTC
NA	NA	TRBJ1-2	TRBV6-1	CASSDRHRHPNYGYTF	TGTGCCAGCAGTGACCGACACCGCCACCCTAACTATGGCTACACCTTC
TRBD1	NA	TRBJ2-7	TRBV4-3	CASSRGQGAWEQYF	TGCGCCAGCAGCCGGGGACAGGGGGCATGGGAGCAGTACTTC
NA	NA	TRBJ2-7	TRBV7-8	CASSRQDPHYEQYF	TGTGCCAGCAGCCGACAGGACCCCCACTACGAGCAGTACTTC
NA	NA	TRBJ1-2	TRBV28	CASSPPGRSRGGYTF	TGTGCCAGCAGTCCCCCGGGCCGATCACGGGGAGGCTACACCTTC
NA	few	TRBJ2-6	TRBV18	CASSPNREGISGANVLTF	TGTGCCAGCTCCCCCAACAGGGAAGGAATCTCTGGGGCCAACGTCCTGACTTTC
NA	NA	TRBJ2-6	TRBV5-1	CASSPNRVTGANVLTF	TGCGCCAGCAGCCCCAACAGGGTCACTGGGGCCAACGTCCTGACTTTC
TRBD1	NA	TRBJ1-1	TRBV10-1	CATPQGREAFF	TGCGCCACCCCACAGGGGCGTGAAGCTTTCTTT
NA	NA	TRBJ1-1	TRBV9	CASRAGRMNTEAFF	TGTGCCAGCAGAGCCGGCAGGATGAACACTGAAGCTTTCTTT
NA	few	TRBJ2-3	TRBV6-1	CASCKGGAPDTQYF	TGTGCCAGCTGTAAGGGGGGGGCTCCAGATACGCAGTATTTT
NA	NA	TRBJ2-7	TRBV6-5	CASSYDGSPYEQYF	TGTGCCAGCAGTTACGACGGGAGCCCCTACGAGCAGTACTTC
TRBD2	NA	TRBJ2-3	TRBV27	CASSFVGLAPKGTDTQYF	TGTGCCAGCAGTTTTGTGGGACTAGCGCCAAAGGGAACAGATACGCAGTATTTT
NA	few	TRBJ1-2	TRBV19	CASSTTGNYGYTF	TGTGCCAGTAGTACCACAGGGAACTATGGCTACACCTTC
TRBD1	NA	TRBJ2-7	TRBV5-4	CASSLVRGQGAREQYF	TGTGCCAGCAGCTTGGTCCGGGGACAGGGGGCGCGCGAGCAGTACTTC
TRBD1	few	TRBJ1-4	TRBV30	CAWRPGQGAEKLFF	TGTGCCTGGAGACCGGGACAGGGGGCAGAAAAACTGTTTTTT
NA	NA	TRBJ1-5	TRBV4-1	CASSQDRGQPQHF	TGCGCCAGCAGCCAAGATCGGGGACAGCCCCAGCATTTT
NA	NA	TRBJ1-5	TRBV5-3	CARSLGQGLVSNQPQHF	TGTGCCAGAAGCTTGGGTCAGGGATTAGTCAGCAATCAGCCCCAGCATTTT
TRBD1	few	TRBJ2-5	TRBV28	CASSLSGQGKGLYF	TGTGCCAGCAGTTTATCGGGACAGGGAAAGGGTTTGTACTTC
NA	NA	TRBJ2-1	TRBV12-1	CASSPSRGLSGNEQFF	TGTGCCAGCAGCCCCTCGAGAGGACTTAGCGGGAATGAGCAGTTCTTC
TRBD2	NA	TRBJ2-7	TRBV30	CAWRRTGLAGSSYEQYF	TGTGCCTGGAGGAGAACGGGACTAGCGGGAAGCTCCTACGAGCAGTACTTC
NA	NA	TRBJ2-2	TRBV30	CAWSEGGSRELFF	TGTGCCTGGAGTGAGGGAGGATCGCGGGAGCTGTTTTTT
TRBD2	NA	TRBJ2-2	TRBV9	CASSVGAGGRISAGELFF	TGTGCCAGCAGCGTAGGGGCGGGAGGGCGGATCAGCGCCGGGGAGCTGTTTTTT
TRBD1	NA	TRBJ1-2	TRBV5-1	CASQLDRESYGYTF	TGCGCCAGCCAGCTTGACAGGGAGAGCTATGGCTACACCTTC
TRBD2	once	TRBJ2-1	TRBV2	CASSDLPGGNEQFF	TGTGCCAGCAGTGACCTCCCGGGGGGGAATGAGCAGTTCTTC
TRBD1	NA	TRBJ2-1	TRBV13	CASSPLPEGTGEENEQFF	TGTGCCAGCAGCCCATTGCCTGAGGGGACAGGGGAGGAGAATGAGCAGTTCTTC
TRBD1	NA	TRBJ1-5	TRBV15	CATSNLGQVRSQPQHF	TGTGCCACCAGCAACCTGGGACAGGTTCGTAGTCAGCCCCAGCATTTT
NA	NA	TRBJ2-7	TRBV27	CASSLPHRVSYEQYF	TGTGCCAGCAGTTTACCCCACCGGGTCTCCTACGAGCAGTACTTC
NA	NA	TRBJ2-3	TRBV7-2	CASSLGRDGTDTQYF	TGTGCCAGCAGCTTAGGGCGGGACGGCACAGATACGCAGTATTTT
NA	once	TRBJ1-1	TRBV28	CASSWGGLGTEAFF	TGTGCCAGCAGCTGGGGGGGTTTGGGCACTGAAGCTTTCTTT
NA	NA	TRBJ1-5	TRBV10-2	CASSGTDNQPQHF	TGCGCCAGCAGTGGGACAGATAATCAGCCCCAGCATTTT
NA	few	TRBJ1-2	TRBV5-6	CASSFRGGDPGYGYTF	TGTGCCAGCAGCTTTCGCGGGGGGGATCCGGGGTATGGCTACACCTTC
NA	NA	TRBJ2-5	TRBV9	CASSERKTGQETQYF	TGTGCCAGCAGCGAAAGAAAGACAGGACAAGAGACCCAGTACTTC
NA	NA	TRBJ2-3	TRBV7-6	CASSLYRDTQYF	TGTGCCAGCAGCTTATACCGGGATACGCAGTATTTT
NA	NA	TRBJ2-7	TRBV5-6	CASSSGTRYEQYF	TGTGCCAGCAGCTCGGGGACACGGTACGAGCAGTACTTC
TRBD1	NA	TRBJ1-5	TRBV28	CASRLLPGQGPYSNQPQHF	TGTGCCAGCAGGCTTCTCCCGGGACAGGGGCCTTATAGCAATCAGCCCCAGCATTTT
TRBD1	NA	TRBJ1-4	TRBV5-8	CASSRGQGTAEKLFF	TGTGCCAGCAGCAGAGGACAGGGGACGGCAGAAAAACTGTTTTTT
TRBD2	once	TRBJ2-3	TRBV28	CASSPGLAGGPDTQYF	TGTGCCAGCAGTCCGGGACTAGCGGGAGGGCCAGATACGCAGTATTTT
NA	NA	TRBJ1-5	TRBV6-1	CASSRQGNQPQHF	TGTGCCAGCAGTCGACAGGGCAATCAGCCCCAGCATTTT
TRBD2	NA	TRBJ2-7	TRBV10-3	CAILAGKNSYEQYF	TGTGCCATCCTAGCGGGAAAAAATTCCTACGAGCAGTACTTC
TRBD1	few	TRBJ1-1	TRBV28	CASSSTGEGYTEAFF	TGTGCCAGCAGTTCCACAGGGGAAGGTTACACTGAAGCTTTCTTT
TRBD2	few	TRBJ2-7	TRBV27	CATKNRGGLSYEQYF	TGTGCCACCAAAAATCGGGGGGGGCTCTCCTACGAGCAGTACTTC
TRBD2	NA	TRBJ2-7	TRBV27	CASSLAAGVHEQYF	TGTGCCAGCAGTTTAGCGGCGGGGGTTCACGAGCAGTACTTC